This TCR beta chain is drawn from a study of CD8 T cells in ankylosing spondylitis. General observations from the study: A TCR beta motif made of about 8 highly homologous variants seemed typical of ankylosing spondylitis blood. In the blood and synovial fluid of reactive arthritis, some motif variants had been previously reported. Reported data indicate significant enrichment of disease-linked clones within matched ankylosing spondylitis synovial fluid.

The V end lost 0 bases, the J end lost 7 bases, and 12 bases lay between the germline ends. The V gene's germline CDR1 is DFQATT and CDR2 SNEGSKA (reference sequence). The CDR3 totals 13 residues. Quantitative 5'-RACE with molecular barcodes produced the TCR beta libraries. TCRdb called the 5' RACE reads again in MiXCR, with one record for every CDR3 protein. Among some 130,000 distinct CDR3 sequences, 8% to 9% were seen once, and the ten largest hold about 7.3%. This clonotype was seen ten or more times. Its antigen remains unknown. The chain has TRBV20-1 and TRBJ1-2; D is perhaps TRBD1 (6 bases). This sequence originates from a male donor with ankylosing spondylitis. Source material: synovial fluid, either unsorted or a sorted T cell fraction (not recorded which). This CDR3 is CSARDPPGVGYTF. As DNA, the CDR3 is TGCAGTGCTAGAGATCCCCCAGGGGTTGGCTACACCTTC.